The next 18 T cell receptor beta chains were all read from a single sample in a study of shared clonotypes between healthy human individuals. Assay used: immunoSEQ multiplex PCR; TCRdb lists only in-frame clones, some missing. In the table there are 730,000 or so clones, roughly 70% of which are singletons. Source material: memory CD4+ T cells sorted from blood. This sample's subset: CD45RA-negative fraction. The receptors shown here come from a young woman in good health.

The genes are TRBV6-5 and TRBJ2-7; D not certain. Per the germline V gene, CDR1 is MNHEY and CDR2 is SVGAGI. Trimming took off 6 bases at V and 5 bases at J, with 20 bases between the two ends. This CDR3 has 15 amino acids. In DNA form, the CDR3 reads TGTGCCAGCAGCCACTCAGATTCCTCTAGGGACGAGCAGTACTTC. Translation gives CASSHSDSSRDEQYF.

The chain joins TRBV28 to TRBJ2-3, with TRBD2 as a possible D gene (6 bases). This CDR3 region has 16 residues. Trimming shortened V by 5 bases and J by 2 bases, and 17 bases separated the two germline ends. Germline V gene sequence: CDR1 MDHEN, CDR2 SYDVKM. The CDR3 coding sequence is TGTGCCAGCAGTCCCCCGATGGAGGGTGACACAGATACGCAGTATTTT. Translating gives CASSPPMEGDTDTQYF.

This clone came up once. The J gene is TRBJ2-1, the V gene TRBV5-1; tentative D call: TRBD2 (6 bases). The V and J ends lost 1 base and 0 bases respectively, with 17 bases between them. Germline CDR1 and CDR2: SGHRS and YFSETQ. This CDR3 has 18 amino acids. In DNA, the CDR3 is TGCGCCAGCAGCTTGTTGGTTCGGGCGGGGAGCTCCTACAATGAGCAGTTCTTC. Translation: CASSLLVRAGSSYNEQFF.

The CDR3 loop is CASSPVLGTSSVKNIQYF. The CDR3 DNA reads as TGTGCCAGCTCACCGGTCCTGGGGACTAGTTCGGTCAAAAACATTCAGTACTTC. This chain joins TRBV18 and TRBJ2-4; 8 bases match TRBD2. Germline lookup yields CDR1 KGHSH and CDR2 LQKENI. The CDR3 is 18 residues long. Losses at the gene ends were 3 bases for V and 3 bases for J; bases not matched to a gene: 13. Complete variable domain (other parts from reference TRBV18 and TRBJ2-4): NAGVMQNPRHLVRRRGQEARLRCSPMKGHSHVYWYRQLPEEGLKFMVYLQKENIIDESGMPKERFSAEFPKEGPSILRIQQVVRGDSAAYFCASSPVLGTSSVKNIQYFGAGTRLSVL.

CDR3 protein: CASSLVQGTYGYTF. DNA of the CDR3: TGTGCCAGCAGTTTGGTTCAGGGGACCTATGGCTACACCTTC. The V gene is TRBV28, the J gene TRBJ1-2; possible D gene TRBD1, 6 bases. V was shortened by 3 bases and J by 4 bases, with 12 bases between the two germline ends. CDR3 size: 14 residues. The germline V gene has CDR1 MDHEN and CDR2 SYDVKM.

The chain uses TRBV11-2 and TRBJ2-3; the match to TRBD1 covers 8 bases. V was clipped by 5 bases and J by 3 bases; unmatched bases: 7. CDR1 is SGHAT and CDR2 is FQNNGV in the germline V gene. CDR3 length: 15 amino acids. The CDR3 region has the DNA TGTGCCAGCAGCCAACGGACAGGGAGAACAGATACGCAGTATTTT. It is translated as CASSQRTGRTDTQYF.

Only a few counts were recorded for this clone. The rearrangement uses TRBV7-9 and TRBJ2-2; 14 bases map to TRBD2. J was trimmed by 7 bases and V by 3 bases; bases with no gene match: 7. Germline CDR1 is SEHNR and CDR2 is FQNEAQ (reference sequence). The CDR3 loop spans 17 amino acids. In DNA form, the CDR3 reads TGTGCCAGCAGCTTCCCAAGACTAGCGGGAGGGGTCGGGGAGCTGTTTTTT. Its protein is CASSFPRLAGGVGELFF.

CDR3 in amino acids: CASSLSWQAGELFF. Written as DNA, the CDR3 is TGTGCCAGCAGCTTAAGTTGGCAGGCCGGGGAGCTGTTTTTT. The gene calls are TRBV7-6 and TRBJ2-2; no clear D gene. Germline lookup yields CDR1 SGHVS and CDR2 FNYEAQ. Trimming removed 2 bases at V and 6 bases at J, with 10 bases between. This CDR3 comprises 14 residues. Complete variable domain (other parts from reference TRBV7-6 and TRBJ2-2): GAGVSQSPRYKVTKRGQDVALRCDPISGHVSLYWYRQALGQGPEFLTYFNYEAQQDKSGLPNDRFSAERPEGSISTLTIQRTEQRDSAMYRCASSLSWQAGELFFGEGSRLTVL.

A few counts support this clone. This chain connects TRBV9 to TRBJ2-5; the D is unclear. V lost 0 bases and J lost 0, with 12 bases in between. Per the germline V gene, CDR1 is SGDLS and CDR2 is YYNGEE. This CDR3 is built from 16 residues. CDR3 sequence: CASSVGVRKYQETQYF. CDR3 coding DNA: TGTGCCAGCAGCGTAGGAGTGAGGAAGTACCAAGAGACCCAGTACTTC.

Only one count was recorded for this clone. The V and J genes are TRBV27 and TRBJ1-1; 9 bases agree with TRBD1. The CDR3 loop spans 18 amino acids. Losses at the gene ends were 1 base for V and 4 bases for J; bases not matched to a gene: 13. Germline CDR1 reads MNHEY; CDR2 reads SMNVEV (reference sequence). The CDR3 spells CASSLLGTGRPLGTEAFF. The DNA of the CDR3 is TGTGCCAGCAGTTTATTGGGGACAGGGAGGCCCTTGGGCACTGAAGCTTTCTTT.

The chain uses TRBV7-8 and TRBJ1-1; D is uncertain. The CDR3 has 12 residues. V was trimmed by 3 bases and J by 5 bases, leaving 7 bases between them. Germline assignment: CDR1 SGHVS and CDR2 FQNEAQ. The CDR3 region is CASSLRETEAFF. CDR3 nucleotide sequence: TGTGCCAGCAGCTTGCGGGAGACTGAAGCTTTCTTT.

The chain combines TRBV4-2 with TRBJ2-7, with D possibly being TRBD2 (5 bases). Germline V gives CDR1 LGHNA, CDR2 YNFKEQ. The V end lost 4 bases, the J end lost 1 base, and 5 bases lay between the germline ends. CDR3 length: 12 amino acids. The CDR3 DNA reads as TGTGCCAGCAGCCGGACTTCCTACGAGCAGTACTTC. Translating it yields CASSRTSYEQYF.

The chain carries TRBV9 and TRBJ2-7; 8 bases are a match to TRBD2. The CDR3 is made up of 15 amino acids. The trim removed 4 bases at V and 0 bases at J, leaving 6 bases unmatched. Germline-derived CDR1 and CDR2 are SGDLS and YYNGEE. DNA of the CDR3: TGTGCCAGCAGCCCCAGACTAGCGAGCTCCTACGAGCAGTACTTC. It codes for CASSPRLASSYEQYF. Based on the CDR3 plus reference TRBV9 and TRBJ2-7, the full variable domain is DSGVTQTPKHLITATGQRVTLRCSPRSGDLSVYWYQQSLDQGLQFLIQYYNGEERAKGNILERFSAQQFPDLHSELNLSSLELGDSALYFCASSPRLASSYEQYFGPGTRLTVT.

Regarding this clone: One base away lies a much larger clone, so this may be a sequencing read error. V is TRBV1 and J is TRBJ2-1. TRBV1 constitutes a pseudogene. This CDR3 has 11 residues. The CDR3, as DNA: TGCACCAGCAGCCAAGCTGGTGAGCAGTTCTTC. Residues: CTSSQAGEQFF.

The rearrangement joins TRBV5-1 to TRBJ2-2; 7 bases map to TRBD1. Looked up from germline, CDR1 is SGHRS and CDR2 is YFSETQ. CDR3 length: 15 residues. J was trimmed by 7 bases and V by 3 bases; bases with no gene match: 9. CDR3 loop: CASSSRQGNVGELFF. Here the CDR3 DNA reads TGCGCCAGCAGCTCCAGACAGGGTAATGTCGGGGAGCTGTTTTTT.

A single count supports this clone. The chain couples TRBV2 to TRBJ1-5, with TRBD1 identical over 9 bases. V trimming: 6 bases; J trimming: 10 bases; junction bases outside the gene matches: 13. This CDR3 spans 15 amino acids. Germline V gene sequence: CDR1 SNHLY, CDR2 FYNNEI. The CDR3 region has the DNA TGTGCCAGCAGCGGGGAGGGACAGGGTCAGTCACCCCAGCATTTT. Amino acids: CASSGEGQGQSPQHF.

The chain carries TRBV25-1 and TRBJ2-2, with no clear D. Germline CDR1 and CDR2: MGHDK and SYGVNS. V gave up 7 bases and J gave up 4 bases, with 7 bases separating them. This CDR3 has 12 residues. The CDR3, as DNA: TGTGCCAGCACCCCACCCACCGGGGAGCTGTTTTTT. Translated, it gives CASTPPTGELFF.

The chain links TRBV13 to TRBJ2-1, with 13 bases that match TRBD2. Germline V gene sequence: CDR1 PRHDT, CDR2 FYEKMQ (reference sequence). The CDR3 is 14 residues long. The junction had 4 bases not matched to a gene; V was cut back by 6 bases and J by 8 bases. The chain's CDR3 is CASSWTSGRYEQFF. In DNA, the CDR3 is TGTGCCAGCAGTTGGACTAGCGGGAGATATGAGCAGTTCTTC.